A selection of T cell receptor beta chains follows, all from one sample in a study of T cells in Graves' hyperthyroidism and ophthalmopathy. TCRdb re-called the multiplex PCR reads through MiXCR, storing one row per CDR3 protein. The sample carries 400,000 to 450,000 distinct CDR3 sequences, roughly 14% recorded once. The sample was blood. The receptors stem from a young man with Graves' ophthalmopathy. Each CDR3 is given without its conserved first and last residue. The size of a clone is reported for some rows only, either as once, few or many, or as a class for expanded clones.

j_gene | v_gene | abundance | CDR3aa
TRBJ2-7 | TRBV12-3/TRBV12-4 | - | ASSLYSYEQY
TRBJ1-2 | TRBV19 | - | ASSIRDRGPALGYT
TRBJ1-1 | TRBV28 | many | ASSASGVMNTEAF
TRBJ1-5 | TRBV13 | few | ASSLGVGGNQPQH
TRBJ2-7 | TRBV27 | - | ASRPPWRALPYEQY
TRBJ1-6 | TRBV2 | many | ASRGTARNSPLH
TRBJ1-3 | TRBV11-2 | - | ASSLPGWSGNTIY
TRBJ1-1 | TRBV28 | - | ASSFPSSGRAGVTEAF
TRBJ2-3 | TRBV9 | few | ASSAGLAGGQSGDTQY
TRBJ2-5 | TRBV6-5 | many | ASSYSPGLQETQY
TRBJ2-1 | TRBV28 | many | ASSLPLVRNEQF
TRBJ2-5 | TRBV2 | - | ASRGGQGPETQY
TRBJ1-1 | TRBV27 | - | ASSFPGGGNTEAF
TRBJ2-5 | TRBV25-1 | - | ASSEFGGEETQY
TRBJ1-2 | TRBV7-2 | many | ASSLPVQGEGYT
TRBJ2-2 | TRBV4-2 | - | ASSQGTSGNTGELF